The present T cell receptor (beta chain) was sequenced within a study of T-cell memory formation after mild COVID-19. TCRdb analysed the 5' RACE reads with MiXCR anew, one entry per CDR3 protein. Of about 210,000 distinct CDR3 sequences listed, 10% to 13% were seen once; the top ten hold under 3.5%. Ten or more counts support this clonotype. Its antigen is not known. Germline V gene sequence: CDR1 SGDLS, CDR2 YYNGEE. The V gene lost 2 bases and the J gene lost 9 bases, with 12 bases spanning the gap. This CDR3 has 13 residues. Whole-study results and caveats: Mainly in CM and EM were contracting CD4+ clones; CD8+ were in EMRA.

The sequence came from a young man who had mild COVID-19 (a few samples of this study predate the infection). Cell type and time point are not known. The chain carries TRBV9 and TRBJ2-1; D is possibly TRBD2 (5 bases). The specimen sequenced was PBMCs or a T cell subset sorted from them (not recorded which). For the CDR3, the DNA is TGTGCCAGCAGCGTGACTACTAGTTCTGAGCAGTTCTTC. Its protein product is CASSVTTSSEQFF.